These T cell receptor beta chains were read from a single sample in a study of molecular identifiers for immune sequencing clone quantification. In TCRdb, the PCR reads were re-called with MiXCR into one record per CDR3 protein. There are about 40,000 distinct CDR3 sequences in the sample; less than 20% occur only once, and more than 6% lies in the top ten. The sample consisted of naive CD8+ T cells from blood, with Jurkat cell RNA spiked in. The receptors derive from a human donor in good health. Some libraries in this study had Jurkat cell RNA spiked in. CDR3s include the opening cysteine and the closing phenylalanine or tryptophan. Fields, in order: CDR3 DNA, CDR3 protein, V gene, D gene, J gene, clone size. A D gene is named only where the DNA matches it firmly. Expanded clones are given a class, and other clones once, few, many or no size at all.

TGTGCCAGCAGCTTAAGCCCGGTGGGCGAGCAGTACTTC	CASSLSPVGEQYF	TRBV7-2	-	TRBJ2-7	many
TGTGCCAGCAGTTTAGCCGGGACAGGGTTCGGCGGGGAGCTGTTTTTT	CASSLAGTGFGGELFF	TRBV12-3/TRBV12-4	TRBD1	TRBJ2-2	-
TGTGCCAGCAGTTTAATGGCGAACACCGGGGAGCTGTTTTTT	CASSLMANTGELFF	TRBV27	-	TRBJ2-2	few
TGTGCCAGCAGCCAGGACCAGGGGGCTGCCTACAATGAGCAGTTCTTC	CASSQDQGAAYNEQFF	TRBV3-1	TRBD1	TRBJ2-1	many
TGCGCCAGCAGCCACTCAGGGGTCGAGCAGTACTTC	CASSHSGVEQYF	TRBV4-1	-	TRBJ2-7	many
TGTGCCAGCAGTTTAAGCTTCCGGGGCACCGGGGAGCTGTTTTTT	CASSLSFRGTGELFF	TRBV27	-	TRBJ2-2	many
TGCAGCGCCGGACAGGGATATTACGAGCAGTACTTC	CSAGQGYYEQYF	TRBV29-1	TRBD1	TRBJ2-7	many
TGCGCCAGCAGCCAAGAAACTAGCGGAACGGCTAGTGAGCAGTTCTTC	CASSQETSGTASEQFF	TRBV4-3	TRBD2	TRBJ2-1	few
TGTGCCAGCAGTTTAGTAGTTTCTACTGGGGCCAACGTCCTGACTTTC	CASSLVVSTGANVLTF	TRBV28	-	TRBJ2-6	many
TGTGCCAGCAGCCAAGGCAGCCCCAAGGGCTACGAGCAGTACTTC	CASSQGSPKGYEQYF	TRBV4-2	-	TRBJ2-7	-
TGTGCCAGCAGCCCCTGGGATCAGGCCCCGAACACCTTC	CASSPWDQAPNTF	TRBV9	-	TRBJ1-2	few
TGTGCCAGCAGCCCTGGGACTAGCGGGAGTCCTGACTACGAGCAGTACTTC	CASSPGTSGSPDYEQYF	TRBV7-2	TRBD2	TRBJ2-7	many
TGTGCCAGCAGCTTAGGCGTGTCGGCTAAGTACAGTGAGCAGTTCTTC	CASSLGVSAKYSEQFF	TRBV7-6	-	TRBJ2-1	many
TGTGCCAGCAGCTTAAGAAGGGACAAGATGAGGTACGAGCAGTACTTC	CASSLRRDKMRYEQYF	TRBV11-2	-	TRBJ2-7	-
TGTGCCAGCAGTTCCGGGAGCTACGAGCAGTACTTC	CASSSGSYEQYF	TRBV6-5	-	TRBJ2-7	-
TGTGCCAGCAGTCTAAGCCCTCAGCCCCAGCATTTT	CASSLSPQPQHF	TRBV28	-	TRBJ1-5	many
TGTGCCACCAGCAGAGCGACCAGCGATGGCTCCTACGAGCAGTACTTC	CATSRATSDGSYEQYF	TRBV15	-	TRBJ2-7	many
TGTGCCAGCAGCCTTGAAGGGCAGGGGAACACTGAAGCTTTCTTT	CASSLEGQGNTEAFF	TRBV13	-	TRBJ1-1	many
TGTGCCAGCAGCTCCACCTACAATGAGCAGTTCTTC	CASSSTYNEQFF	TRBV7-2	-	TRBJ2-1	-
TGTGCCAGCAGCTCCCCGGGGACAGGGACTTACGAGCAGTACTTC	CASSSPGTGTYEQYF	TRBV7-9	TRBD1	TRBJ2-7	many
TGTGCCAGCAGCCAAAAACTTACAGAAATCCAAGAGACCCAGTACTTC	CASSQKLTEIQETQYF	TRBV5-5	-	TRBJ2-5	many
TGTGCCAGCAGCTCCTACACGGAGCAGTACTTC	CASSSYTEQYF	TRBV12-3/TRBV12-4	-	TRBJ2-7	-
TGTGCCAGCATCCGCCGGGACAGGGGGAATCAGCCCCAGCATTTT	CASIRRDRGNQPQHF	TRBV6-1	TRBD1	TRBJ1-5	many
TGTGCCAGCAGCGTGACAGGGAAAGAGACCCAGTACTTC	CASSVTGKETQYF	TRBV7-9	TRBD1	TRBJ2-5	many
TGTGCCAGCAGCTTGGACCGGGGTATAGCCAAAAACATTCAGTACTTC	CASSLDRGIAKNIQYF	TRBV5-5	-	TRBJ2-4	few
TGTGCCAGCAGTTGGGTCCCGGGCAATCAGCCCCAGCATTTT	CASSWVPGNQPQHF	TRBV28	-	TRBJ1-5	many
TGTGCCAGCAGCTTAGATCCAGGGGGGATCTACGAGCAGTACTTC	CASSLDPGGIYEQYF	TRBV11-2	-	TRBJ2-7	few
TGCGCCAGCAGCCGTGGTTCGGGGAAAGCCAAAAACATTCAGCACTTC	CASSRGSGKAKNIQHF	TRBV5-1	-	TRBJ2-4	-
TGCGCCAGCAGCCAAGAAGCGACGAGCACAGATACGCAGTATTTT	CASSQEATSTDTQYF	TRBV4-3	-	TRBJ2-3	many
TGTGCCAGCAGTTTGCAGGGGGCGTACTACACCTTC	CASSLQGAYYTF	TRBV27	TRBD1	TRBJ1-2	many
TGTGCCAGCAGTTACTTCGCTAGCGGACCCAACGGGGGGCAGTTCTTC	CASSYFASGPNGGQFF	TRBV6-2/TRBV6-3	TRBD2	TRBJ2-1	many
TGTGCCAGCACGGCCCCATACAATGAGCAGTTCTTC	CASTAPYNEQFF	TRBV12-3/TRBV12-4	-	TRBJ2-1	many
TGTGCCAGCAGCGACGGGGGACAAGAGACCCAGTACTTC	CASSDGGQETQYF	TRBV9	-	TRBJ2-5	many
TGTGCCAGCAGCTTGGCCCCAGGGGGGACAAACATTCAGTACTTC	CASSLAPGGTNIQYF	TRBV11-2	-	TRBJ2-4	-
TGTGCCAGCAGTTTTCAGGGGGGGATCTACAATGAGCAGTTCTTC	CASSFQGGIYNEQFF	TRBV28	-	TRBJ2-1	few
TGTGCCAGCAGCCAAGAGCCCCGGGCAGCTCAGCCCCAGCATTTT	CASSQEPRAAQPQHF	TRBV4-2	-	TRBJ1-5	many
TGTGCCAGCAGTGGGGACATCGAGCCCTCTAAAGCTTTCTTT	CASSGDIEPSKAFF	TRBV9	-	TRBJ1-1	many
TGTGCCAGCAGTCTCCAAGGGACAGGGGCTGAAGCTTTCTTT	CASSLQGTGAEAFF	TRBV27	TRBD1	TRBJ1-1	many
TGTGCCAGCAGCGAGACTAGCGGGAGTCGCAATGAGCAGTTCTTC	CASSETSGSRNEQFF	TRBV7-9	TRBD2	TRBJ2-1	many
TGTGCCAGCAGTCGGGACACCGGTACCGGGGAGCTGTTTTTT	CASSRDTGTGELFF	TRBV12-3/TRBV12-4	-	TRBJ2-2	many
TGTGCCAGCAGCTTCGGGACAGGGGCTGATGGCTACACCTTC	CASSFGTGADGYTF	TRBV5-6	TRBD1	TRBJ1-2	many